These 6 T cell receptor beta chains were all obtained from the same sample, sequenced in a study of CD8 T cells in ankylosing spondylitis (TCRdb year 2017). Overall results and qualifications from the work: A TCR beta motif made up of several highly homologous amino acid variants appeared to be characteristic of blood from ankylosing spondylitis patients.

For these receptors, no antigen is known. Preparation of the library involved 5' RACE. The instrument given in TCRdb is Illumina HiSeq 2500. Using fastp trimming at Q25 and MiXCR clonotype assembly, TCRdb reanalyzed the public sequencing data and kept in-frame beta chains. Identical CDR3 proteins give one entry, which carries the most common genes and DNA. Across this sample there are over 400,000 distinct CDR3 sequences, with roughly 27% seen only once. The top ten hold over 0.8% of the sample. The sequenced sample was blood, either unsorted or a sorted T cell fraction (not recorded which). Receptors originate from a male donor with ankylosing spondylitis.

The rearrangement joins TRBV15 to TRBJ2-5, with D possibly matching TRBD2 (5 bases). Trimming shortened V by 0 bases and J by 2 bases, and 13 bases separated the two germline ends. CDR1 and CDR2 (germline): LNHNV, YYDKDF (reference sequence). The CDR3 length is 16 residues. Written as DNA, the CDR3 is TGTGCCACCAGCAGAGATCGCGGGCTAGATCAAGAGACCCAGTACTTC. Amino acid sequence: CATSRDRGLDQETQYF. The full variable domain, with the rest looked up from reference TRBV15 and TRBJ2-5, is DAMVIQNPRYQVTQFGKPVTLSCSQTLNHNVMYWYQQKSSQAPKLLFHYYDKDFNNEADTPDNFQSRRPNTSFCFLDIRSPGLGDTAMYLCATSRDRGLDQETQYFGPGTRLLVL.

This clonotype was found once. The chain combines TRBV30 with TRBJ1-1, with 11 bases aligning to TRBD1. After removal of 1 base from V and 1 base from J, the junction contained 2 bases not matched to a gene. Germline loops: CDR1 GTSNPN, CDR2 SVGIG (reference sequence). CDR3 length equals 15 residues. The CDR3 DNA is TGTGCCTGGAGTGGGACAGGGGGCAAGAACACTGAAGCTTTCTTT. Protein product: CAWSGTGGKNTEAFF.

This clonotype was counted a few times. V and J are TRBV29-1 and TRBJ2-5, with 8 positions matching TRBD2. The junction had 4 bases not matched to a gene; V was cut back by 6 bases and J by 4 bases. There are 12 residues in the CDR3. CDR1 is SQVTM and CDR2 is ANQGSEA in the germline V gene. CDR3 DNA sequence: TGCAGCGTGGCGGGAGGCCCAGAGACCCAGTACTTC. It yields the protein CSVAGGPETQYF. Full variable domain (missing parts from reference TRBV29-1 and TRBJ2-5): SAVISQKPSRDICQRGTSLTIQCQVDSQVTMMFWYRQQPGQSLTLIATANQGSEATYESGFVIDKFPISRPNLTFSTLTVSNMSPEDSSIYLCSVAGGPETQYFGPGTRLLVL.

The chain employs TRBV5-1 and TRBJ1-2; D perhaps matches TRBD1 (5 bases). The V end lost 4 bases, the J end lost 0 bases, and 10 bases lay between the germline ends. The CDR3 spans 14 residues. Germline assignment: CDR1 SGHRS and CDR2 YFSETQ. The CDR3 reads CASSTGTPNYGYTF. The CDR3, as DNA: TGCGCCAGCAGCACCGGGACGCCTAACTATGGCTACACCTTC.

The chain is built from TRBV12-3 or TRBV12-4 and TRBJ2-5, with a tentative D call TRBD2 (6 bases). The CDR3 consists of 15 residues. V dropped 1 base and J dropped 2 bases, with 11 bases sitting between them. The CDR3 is CASSLVTSVQETQYF. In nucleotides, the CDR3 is TGTGCCAGCAGTTTAGTGACTAGTGTTCAAGAGACCCAGTACTTC.

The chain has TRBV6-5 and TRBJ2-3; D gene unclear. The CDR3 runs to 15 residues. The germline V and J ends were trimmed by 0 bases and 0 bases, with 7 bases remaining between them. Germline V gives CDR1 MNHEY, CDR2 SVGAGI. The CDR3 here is CASSYSAPSTDTQYF. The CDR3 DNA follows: TGTGCCAGCAGTTACTCGGCTCCCAGCACAGATACGCAGTATTTT.